The 10 T cell receptor beta chains presented below share a single source sample, sequenced in a study of control samples from healthy donors and cancer patients. Clones were sequenced by immunoSEQ multiplex PCR, and TCRdb holds only the in-frame ones, with some missing. The sample consists of around 76,000 clones, about nine tenths of them appearing once. The sequenced material came from PBMCs. These receptors came from a woman in her forties or fifties with colorectal cancer.

This clone was observed once. This rearrangement joins TRBV27 to TRBJ1-1; D is unresolved. The germline gives CDR1 MNHEY, CDR2 SMNVEV (reference sequence). CDR3 length: 15 amino acids. Trimming removed 0 bases at V and 1 base at J, with 9 bases between. The CDR3 bases are TGTGCCAGCAGTTTATCGCCAATCGCGAACACTGAAGCTTTCTTT. It encodes CASSLSPIANTEAFF.

CDR3: CASSAGDHNSPLHF. CDR3 in DNA: TGTGCCAGCAGCGCTGGGGACCATAATTCACCCCTCCACTTT. J is TRBJ1-6 and V is TRBV9; TRBD1 is a possible D gene (5 bases). V was trimmed by 3 bases and J by 5 bases, leaving 9 bases between them. CDR3 length: 14 amino acids. Germline V gene sequence: CDR1 SGDLS, CDR2 YYNGEE.

The chain couples TRBV5-1 to TRBJ1-2; 8 positions match TRBD1. Per the germline V gene, CDR1 is SGHRS and CDR2 is YFSETQ. With V trimmed by 3 bases and J by 2 bases, 3 bases remained unmatched. The CDR3 covers 14 residues. CDR3 sequence: CASSSRTGNYGYTF. The CDR3 DNA reads as TGCGCCAGCAGCTCTCGGACAGGGAACTATGGCTACACCTTC.

The rearrangement uses TRBV27 and TRBJ2-3; perhaps TRBD2 as D (6 bases). CDR1 is MNHEY, CDR2 SMNVEV, per germline (reference sequence). The CDR3 sequence is 16 residues long. The V and J ends lost 5 bases and 4 bases respectively, with 19 bases between them. The CDR3 nucleotides are TGTGCCAGCAGTCTAACCGGACTACCCGGCTCAGATACGCAGTATTTT. Translating gives CASSLTGLPGSDTQYF.

This clone was seen a handful of times. The V and J genes are TRBV9 and TRBJ2-2; TRBD2 agrees at 7 bases. Per the germline V gene, CDR1 is SGDLS and CDR2 is YYNGEE. This CDR3 contains 15 residues. V gave up 3 bases and J gave up 4 bases; unmatched junction bases: 6. The CDR3 coding sequence is TGTGCCAGCAGCGCCCACGGGGGGAGCACCGGGGAGCTGTTTTTT. Translating gives CASSAHGGSTGELFF.

This chain uses TRBV5-6 with TRBJ1-2, with a tentative D call TRBD1 (5 bases). Germline CDR1 SGHDT, CDR2 YYEEEE. CDR3 length equals 14 residues. The V end lost 1 base, the J end lost 7 bases, and 14 bases lay between the germline ends. Written as DNA, the CDR3 is TGTGCCAGCAGCTTGAGGCAGGGAGAGGGTGGCTACACCTTC. Translation gives CASSLRQGEGGYTF. The whole variable domain, filled in from reference TRBV5-6 and TRBJ1-2, reads DAGVTQSPTHLIKTRGQQVTLRCSPKSGHDTVSWYQQALGQGPQFIFQYYEEEERQRGNFPDRFSGHQFPNYSSELNVNALLLGDSALYLCASSLRQGEGGYTFGSGTRLTVV.

The V call is TRBV27, the J call TRBJ2-2; 10 bases match TRBD2. V lost 1 base and J lost 1; bases outside the gene matches: 3. This CDR3 contains 17 residues. Germline CDR1 and CDR2: MNHEY and SMNVEV (reference sequence). As DNA, the CDR3 is TGTGCCAGCAGTTTATGGGTAGCGGGGGGGAACACCGGGGAGCTGTTTTTT. It encodes CASSLWVAGGNTGELFF.

V gene TRBV25-1 combines with J gene TRBJ2-1; TRBD1 matches 12 bases. In germline, CDR1 is MGHDK, CDR2 SYGVNS. The CDR3 runs 15 residues. V lost 3 bases to trimming and J lost 6 bases; unmatched junction nucleotides: 3. The CDR3: CASSDRDRGLNEQFF. CDR3 DNA sequence: TGTGCCAGCAGTGACCGGGACAGGGGGCTCAATGAGCAGTTCTTC.

V gene TRBV14 combines with J gene TRBJ2-5; 11 nucleotides line up with TRBD2. Germline V CDR1 and CDR2: SGHDN, FVKESK. This CDR3 spans 15 amino acids. Trimming at V came to 0 bases and at J to 5 bases, leaving 2 bases not matched to a gene. Written as DNA, the CDR3 is TGTGCCAGCAGCCAAGAACTAGCGGGGGCGGAGACCCAGTACTTC. Amino acid sequence: CASSQELAGAETQYF.

The rearrangement links TRBV7-6 to TRBJ1-1; tentatively, D is TRBD1 (6 bases). The CDR3 extends over 15 amino acids. The germline gives CDR1 SGHVS, CDR2 FNYEAQ. Trimming stripped 5 bases from V and 1 base from J, with 14 bases between. The CDR3 sequence: CASSVQGTQNTEAFF. DNA for the CDR3: TGTGCCAGCAGCGTCCAGGGGACACAGAACACTGAAGCTTTCTTT.